This T cell receptor beta chain derives from a study of T cell responses to AZD1222 COVID-19 vaccine. The CDR3 is made up of 15 amino acids. Looked up from germline, CDR1 is MNHEY and CDR2 is SMNVEV (reference sequence). V gave up 4 bases and J gave up 3 bases; unmatched junction bases: 5. Produced via immunoSEQ multiplex PCR; TCRdb's table is partial and in-frame only. This sample carries 200,000 to 250,000 clones, approximately 94% of them seen once, and the ten largest clones take about 1%. The source of this sequence is an adult in good health. The J gene is TRBJ2-3, the V gene TRBV27, with 9 nucleotides matching TRBD1. The sample consisted of peripheral blood, taken on day 0 of MenACWY control vaccination. The CDR3 loop reads CASSSGGQGTDTQYF. CDR3 DNA: TGTGCCAGCAGTTCAGGGGGACAGGGAACAGATACGCAGTATTTT.